This T cell receptor (beta chain) originates from a study of blood T cell repertoires in COVID-19. Two consecutive negative NP/OP PCR tests, clearance, or resolved symptoms defined Cohort 3 recovery. Sequencing used immunoSEQ multiplex PCR; TCRdb keeps in-frame clones, though not all of them. The sample has around 240,000 clones; more than 70% are singletons. Germline CDR1 and CDR2: SQVTM and ANQGSEA. CDR3 length: 15 amino acids. V was clipped by 6 bases and J by 6 bases; unmatched bases: 9. This TCR was recovered from a woman in her forties or fifties who had recovered from COVID-19. Sequencing was done on a sample of PBMCs or T cells enriched from blood (not recorded which). The V and J genes are TRBV29-1 and TRBJ1-5; 12 positions agree with TRBD1. The CDR3, as DNA: TGCAGCGTCGCAACCGGGACAGGGGGCAGTCAGCCCCAGCATTTT. It specifies CSVATGTGGSQPQHF.